The T cell receptor beta chain under discussion was sequenced for a study of blood T cell repertoires in COVID-19. Study-wide context: The United States, Italy and Spain were the sources of the acute and convalescent COVID-19 samples.

Authors' data handling: By means of reference gene primer amplification, nucleated cell counts were estimated. Clones were sequenced by immunoSEQ multiplex PCR, and TCRdb holds only the in-frame ones, with some missing. The D gene and trimming were derived from the DNA, and the V and J assignments and clone size from that table. Of 200,000 to 250,000 clones listed, approximately 91% are singletons. V was trimmed by 1 base and J by 2 bases, leaving 12 bases between them. CDR3 length: 15 amino acids. The germline V gene has CDR1 SGHRS and CDR2 YFSETQ. The TCR comes from a man aged 55 to 70 who had recovered from COVID-19. The source material was peripheral blood. The genes are TRBV5-1 and TRBJ1-1, with D tentatively TRBD1 (6 bases). CDR3 sequence reads: CASSLSGQLNTEAFF. The CDR3 nucleotides are TGCGCCAGCAGCTTGAGTGGACAGTTAAACACTGAAGCTTTCTTT.